This T cell receptor beta chain originates from a study of blood T cell repertoires in COVID-19. Study-wide context: The United States, Italy and Spain supplied acute and convalescent COVID-19 samples. PBMCs, B-cell-depleted T cells, or T cells were the source of the cDNA or gDNA that made up the material.

As originally analysed: Counts of nucleated cells, estimated from reference gene primer amplification, were obtained. Only in-frame clones appear in the TCRdb table, and some are missing; sequencing was by immunoSEQ multiplex PCR. The DNA gave D and trimming, while V, J and clone size come from that table. The table records over 25,000 clones, roughly nine tenths of them present only once. This CDR3 is built from 17 residues. Per germline, CDR1 LGHDT and CDR2 YNNKEL (reference sequence). Germline trimming cut 1 base from V and 7 bases from J; bases unmatched to any gene: 14. The TCR sequence derives from a human donor with active COVID-19. The donor label of this sample is uncertain. The chain links TRBV3-1 (or the pseudogene TRBV3-2) to TRBJ2-5; TRBD2 aligns across 8 bases. The specimen was peripheral blood. Written as DNA, the CDR3 is TGTGCCAGCAGCCAAGGTTTGGCGGGGGGCCCCCTGGGGACCCAGTACTTC. This gives the protein CASSQGLAGGPLGTQYF.